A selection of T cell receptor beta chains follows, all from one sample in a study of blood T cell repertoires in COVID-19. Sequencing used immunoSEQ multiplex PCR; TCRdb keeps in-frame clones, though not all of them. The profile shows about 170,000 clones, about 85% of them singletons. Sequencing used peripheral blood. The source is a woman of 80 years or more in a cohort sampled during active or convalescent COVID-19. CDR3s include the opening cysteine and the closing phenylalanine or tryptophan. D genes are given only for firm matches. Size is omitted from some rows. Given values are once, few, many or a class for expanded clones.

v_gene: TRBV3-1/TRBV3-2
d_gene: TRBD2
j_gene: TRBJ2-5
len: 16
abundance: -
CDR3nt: TGTGCCAGCAGCCAAGTCCTAGCGGGGGGGCGGGAGACCCAGTACTTC
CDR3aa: CASSQVLAGGRETQYF

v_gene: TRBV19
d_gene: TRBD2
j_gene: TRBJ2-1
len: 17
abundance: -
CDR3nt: TGTGCCAGTAGCCATGGACTAGCGGTGTACCGGAACAATGAGCAGTTCTTC
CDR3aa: CASSHGLAVYRNNEQFF

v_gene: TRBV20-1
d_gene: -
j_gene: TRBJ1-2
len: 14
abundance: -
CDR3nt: TGCAGTGCTAGTGATTTCGGCAGGGGAAACGGCTACACCTTC
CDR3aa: CSASDFGRGNGYTF

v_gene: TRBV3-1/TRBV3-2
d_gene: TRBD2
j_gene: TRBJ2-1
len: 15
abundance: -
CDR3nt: TGTGCCAGCAGCCCGGATGGCGGGGGGTACAATGAGCAGTTCTTC
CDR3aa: CASSPDGGGYNEQFF

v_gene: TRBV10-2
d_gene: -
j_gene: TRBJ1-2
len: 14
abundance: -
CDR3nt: TGCGCCAGCAGTGATATCGGGACTATCTATGGCTACACCTTC
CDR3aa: CASSDIGTIYGYTF

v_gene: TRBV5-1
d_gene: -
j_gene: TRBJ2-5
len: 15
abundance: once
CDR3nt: TGCGCCAGCAGCTCGGTCGGTCTCACCCAAGAGACCCAGTACTTC
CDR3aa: CASSSVGLTQETQYF

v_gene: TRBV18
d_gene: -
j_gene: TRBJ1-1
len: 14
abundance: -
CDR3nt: TGTGCCAGCTCACCGGGGGGACCAAACACTGAAGCTTTCTTT
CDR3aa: CASSPGGPNTEAFF

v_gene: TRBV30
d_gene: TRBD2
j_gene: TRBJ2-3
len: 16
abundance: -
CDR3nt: TGTGCCTGGAGTCCCCCGACTAGCCCGGTGAGCGATACGCAGTATTTT
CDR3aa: CAWSPPTSPVSDTQYF

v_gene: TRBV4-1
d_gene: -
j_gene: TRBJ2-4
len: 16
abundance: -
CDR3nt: TGCGCCAGCAGCCAACCCGGGAGACTAGCCAAAAACATTCAGTACTTC
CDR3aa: CASSQPGRLAKNIQYF

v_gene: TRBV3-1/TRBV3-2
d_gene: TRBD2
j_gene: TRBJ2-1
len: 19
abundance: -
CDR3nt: TGTGCCAGCAGCCGCACCGGGACTAGCGGGAGGGCCAGATACAATGAGCAGTTCTTC
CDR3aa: CASSRTGTSGRARYNEQFF

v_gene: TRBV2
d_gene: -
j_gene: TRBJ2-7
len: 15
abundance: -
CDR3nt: TGTGCCAGCAGTGAGGGCGGAGGACTTCCCTACGAGCAGTACTTC
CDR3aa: CASSEGGGLPYEQYF

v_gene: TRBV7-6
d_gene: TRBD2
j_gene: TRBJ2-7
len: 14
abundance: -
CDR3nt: TGTGCCAGCAGCATAGCGGGGGGGCCGTCAGAGCAGTACTTC
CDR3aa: CASSIAGGPSEQYF

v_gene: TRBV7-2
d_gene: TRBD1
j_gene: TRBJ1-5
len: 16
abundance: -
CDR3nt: TGTGCCAGCAGCCGTAGGACAGGGGGCGTTGGTCAGCCCCAGCATTTT
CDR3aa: CASSRRTGGVGQPQHF

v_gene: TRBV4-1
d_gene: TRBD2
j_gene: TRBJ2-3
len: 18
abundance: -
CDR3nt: TGCGCCAGCAGCCAAGACCGACTAGCGGGGGGGGTCACAGATACGCAGTATTTT
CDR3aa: CASSQDRLAGGVTDTQYF

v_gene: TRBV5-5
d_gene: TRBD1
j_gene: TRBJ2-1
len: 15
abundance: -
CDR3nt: TGTGCCAGCAGTTCCGGGACAGGCCTCTACAATGAGCAGTTCTTC
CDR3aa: CASSSGTGLYNEQFF

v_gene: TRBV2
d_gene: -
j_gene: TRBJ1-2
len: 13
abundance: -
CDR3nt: TGTGCCAGCAACCGAGGGGAGGTTAGCGGCTACACCTTC
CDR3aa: CASNRGEVSGYTF

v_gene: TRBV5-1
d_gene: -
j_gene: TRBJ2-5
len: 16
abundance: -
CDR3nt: TGCGCCAGCAGCTTATCTCTGGGTAGTGGAGTAGAGACCCAGTACTTC
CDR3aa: CASSLSLGSGVETQYF

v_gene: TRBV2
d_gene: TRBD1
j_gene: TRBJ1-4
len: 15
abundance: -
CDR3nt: TGTGCCAGCAGTGGCCAGACAGGGGGGGGTGAAAAACTGTTTTTT
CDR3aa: CASSGQTGGGEKLFF

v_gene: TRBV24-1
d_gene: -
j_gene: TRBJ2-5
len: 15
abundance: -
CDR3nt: TGTGCCACCAGTCCCTACGGGGGAGTGGGCGAGACCCAGTACTTC
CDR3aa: CATSPYGGVGETQYF

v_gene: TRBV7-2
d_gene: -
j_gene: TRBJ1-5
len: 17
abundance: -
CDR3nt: TGTGCCAGCAGCTTAGATTTGGGACTCCTCGTAAATCAGCCCCAGCATTTT
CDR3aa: CASSLDLGLLVNQPQHF

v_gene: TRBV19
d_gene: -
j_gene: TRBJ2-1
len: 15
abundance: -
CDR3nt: TGTGCCAGTAGCGCAGGGGAACACTCCTACAATGAGCAGTTCTTC
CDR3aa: CASSAGEHSYNEQFF

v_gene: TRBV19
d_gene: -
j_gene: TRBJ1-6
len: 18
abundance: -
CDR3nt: TGTGCCAGTAGTAAATCGGCCGGCGGGGAATTTTATAATTCACCCCTCCACTTT
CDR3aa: CASSKSAGGEFYNSPLHF

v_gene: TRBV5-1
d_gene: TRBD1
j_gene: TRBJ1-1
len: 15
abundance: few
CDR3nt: TGCGCCAGCAGCAAAACAGGGGGCAGGGACACTGAAGCTTTCTTT
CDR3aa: CASSKTGGRDTEAFF

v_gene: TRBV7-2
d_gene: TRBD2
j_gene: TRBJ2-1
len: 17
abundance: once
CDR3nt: TGTGCCAGCAGACTTGCAACAAGGGGACTAGCGGGACGGGGGCAGTTCTTC
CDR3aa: CASRLATRGLAGRGQFF

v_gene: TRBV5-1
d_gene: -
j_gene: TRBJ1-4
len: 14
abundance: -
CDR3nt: TGCGCCAGCAGCTTGCTAAGTTTTAATGAAAAACTGTTTTTT
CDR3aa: CASSLLSFNEKLFF

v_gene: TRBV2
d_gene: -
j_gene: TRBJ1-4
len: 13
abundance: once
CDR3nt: TGTGCCGGTTCGACAGAGCATAATGAAAAACTGTTTTTT
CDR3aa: CAGSTEHNEKLFF

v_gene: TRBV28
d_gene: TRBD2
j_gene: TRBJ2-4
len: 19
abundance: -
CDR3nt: TGTGCCAGCAGTCCACTCCCGGGACTAGCGGGACTAGCCAAAAACATTCAGTACTTC
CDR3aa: CASSPLPGLAGLAKNIQYF

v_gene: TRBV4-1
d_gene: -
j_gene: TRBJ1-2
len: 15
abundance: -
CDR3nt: TGCGCCAGCAGCCAACTTCCGGTCTCTAACTATGGCTACACCTTC
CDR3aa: CASSQLPVSNYGYTF

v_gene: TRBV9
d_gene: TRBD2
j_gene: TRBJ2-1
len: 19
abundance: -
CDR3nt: TGTGCCAGCAGCGCAAGGGGTGGTAGCGGGTTCCCCTCCTACAATGAGCAGTTCTTC
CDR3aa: CASSARGGSGFPSYNEQFF

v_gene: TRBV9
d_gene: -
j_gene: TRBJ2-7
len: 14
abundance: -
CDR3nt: TGTGCCAGCAGCGCGGACCCAGGGTACCACGAGCAGTACTTC
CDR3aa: CASSADPGYHEQYF

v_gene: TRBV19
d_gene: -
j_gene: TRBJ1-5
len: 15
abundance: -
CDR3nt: TGTGCCAGTAGTGACATTCCAGGTTTAGGACAGCCCCAGCATTTT
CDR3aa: CASSDIPGLGQPQHF

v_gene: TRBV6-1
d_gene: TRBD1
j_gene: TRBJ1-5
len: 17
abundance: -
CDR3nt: TGTGCCAGCAGTGAAGCGCTAAGACAGGGGAGCAATCAGCCCCAGCATTTT
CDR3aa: CASSEALRQGSNQPQHF

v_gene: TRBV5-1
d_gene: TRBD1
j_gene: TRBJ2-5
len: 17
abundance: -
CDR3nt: TGCGCCAGCAGCCTAACCCCGGCAGGGGGCGCAGGAGAGACCCAGTACTTC
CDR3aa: CASSLTPAGGAGETQYF

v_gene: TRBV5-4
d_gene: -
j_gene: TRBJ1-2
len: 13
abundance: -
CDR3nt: TGTGCCAGCAGCTTGGAGGAGAACTATGGCTACACCTTC
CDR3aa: CASSLEENYGYTF

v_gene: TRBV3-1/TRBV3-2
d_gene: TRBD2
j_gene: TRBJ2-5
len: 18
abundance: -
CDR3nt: TGTGCCAGCAGCCGCATGCCCCCGGGGGGGCGTTTGAGTGAGACCCAGTACTTC
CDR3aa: CASSRMPPGGRLSETQYF

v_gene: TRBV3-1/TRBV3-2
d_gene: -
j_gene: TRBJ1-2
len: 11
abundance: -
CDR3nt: TGTGCCAGCAGCCAAGAAGGCAGGTGCCACTTC
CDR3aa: CASSQEGRCHF

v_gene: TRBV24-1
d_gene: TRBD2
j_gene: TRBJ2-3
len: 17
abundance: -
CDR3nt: TGTGCCACCAGTGATCGACTAGCGGGAGATTCGGCAGATACGCAGTATTTT
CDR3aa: CATSDRLAGDSADTQYF

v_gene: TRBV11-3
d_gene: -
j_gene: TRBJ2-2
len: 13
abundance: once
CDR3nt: TGTGCCAGCAGCCAACGCGGTCCCGGGGAGCTGTTTTTT
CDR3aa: CASSQRGPGELFF

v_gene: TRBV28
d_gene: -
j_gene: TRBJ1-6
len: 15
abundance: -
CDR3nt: TGTGCCAGCAGTTTACCGGGGGGGGTCAATTCACCCCTCCACTTT
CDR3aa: CASSLPGGVNSPLHF

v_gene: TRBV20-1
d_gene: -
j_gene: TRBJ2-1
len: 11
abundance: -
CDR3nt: TGCAGTGCTTACAGGGCGGGTGAGCAGTTCTTC
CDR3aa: CSAYRAGEQFF

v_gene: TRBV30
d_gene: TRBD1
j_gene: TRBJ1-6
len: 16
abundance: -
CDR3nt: TGTGCCTGGAGTGCCGGATTTCGGACAGGGTTTTCACCCCTCCACTTT
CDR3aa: CAWSAGFRTGFSPLHF

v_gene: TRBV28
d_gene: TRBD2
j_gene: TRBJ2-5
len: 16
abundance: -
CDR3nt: TGTGCCAGCAGTTTATCGGGACTAGCGGGCAAAGAGACCCAGTACTTC
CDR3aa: CASSLSGLAGKETQYF

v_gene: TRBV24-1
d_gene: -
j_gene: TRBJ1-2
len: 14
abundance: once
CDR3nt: TGTGCCACCAGTGATTTGAGCCAATTTAATGGCTACACCTTC
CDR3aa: CATSDLSQFNGYTF

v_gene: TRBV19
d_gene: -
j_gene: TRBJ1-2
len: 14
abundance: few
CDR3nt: TGTGCCAGTAGTATTCCTGAGGGAAGGTTTGGCTACACCTTC
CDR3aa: CASSIPEGRFGYTF

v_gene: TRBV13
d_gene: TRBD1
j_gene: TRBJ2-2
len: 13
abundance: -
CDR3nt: TGTGCCAGCAGCTCAGGGGGCGCCGGGGAGCTGTTTTTT
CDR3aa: CASSSGGAGELFF

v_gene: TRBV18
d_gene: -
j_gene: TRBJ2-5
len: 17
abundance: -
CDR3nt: TGTGCCAGCTCACCTAGAATGGGCCTAGTCGGAGGAGAGACCCAGTACTTC
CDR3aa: CASSPRMGLVGGETQYF